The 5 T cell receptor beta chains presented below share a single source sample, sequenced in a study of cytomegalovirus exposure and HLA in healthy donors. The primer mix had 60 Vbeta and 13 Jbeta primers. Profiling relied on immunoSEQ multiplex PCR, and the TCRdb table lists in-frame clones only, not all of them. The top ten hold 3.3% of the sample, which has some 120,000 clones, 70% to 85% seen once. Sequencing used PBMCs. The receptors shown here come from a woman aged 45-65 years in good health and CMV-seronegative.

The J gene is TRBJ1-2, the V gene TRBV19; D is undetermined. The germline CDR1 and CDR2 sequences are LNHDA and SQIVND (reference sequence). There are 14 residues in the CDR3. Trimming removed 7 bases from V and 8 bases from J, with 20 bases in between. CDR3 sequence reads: CASTLGPGTEGYTF. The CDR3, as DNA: TGTGCCAGTACCCTGGGTCCAGGCACGGAAGGCTACACCTTC.

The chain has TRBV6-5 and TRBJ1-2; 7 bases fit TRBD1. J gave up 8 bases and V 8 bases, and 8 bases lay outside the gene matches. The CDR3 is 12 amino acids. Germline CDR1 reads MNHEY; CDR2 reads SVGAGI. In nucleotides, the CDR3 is TGTGCCAGCTTTGGACAGGCGAGGGGCTACACCTTC. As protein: CASFGQARGYTF.

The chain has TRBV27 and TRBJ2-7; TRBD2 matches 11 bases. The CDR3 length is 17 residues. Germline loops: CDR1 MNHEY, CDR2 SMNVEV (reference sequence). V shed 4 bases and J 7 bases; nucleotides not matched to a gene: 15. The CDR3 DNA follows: TGTGCCAGCAGTTCTACATTCCTCTGGGGACTAGCGGTTGAGCAGTACTTC. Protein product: CASSSTFLWGLAVEQYF.

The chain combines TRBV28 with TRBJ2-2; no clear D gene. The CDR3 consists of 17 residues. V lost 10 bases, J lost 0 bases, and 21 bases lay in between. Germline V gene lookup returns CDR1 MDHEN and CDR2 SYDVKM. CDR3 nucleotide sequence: TGTGCCACCTTCACTACGGCGGAACCTTCGAACACCGGGGAGCTGTTTTTT. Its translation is CATFTTAEPSNTGELFF.

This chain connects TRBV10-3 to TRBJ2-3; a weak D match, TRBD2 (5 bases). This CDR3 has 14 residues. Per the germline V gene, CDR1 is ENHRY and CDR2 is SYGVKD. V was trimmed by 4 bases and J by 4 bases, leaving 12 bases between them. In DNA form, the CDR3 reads TGTGCCATCAGTGGAGCGGAGATCGCAGATACGCAGTATTTT. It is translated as CAISGAEIADTQYF.